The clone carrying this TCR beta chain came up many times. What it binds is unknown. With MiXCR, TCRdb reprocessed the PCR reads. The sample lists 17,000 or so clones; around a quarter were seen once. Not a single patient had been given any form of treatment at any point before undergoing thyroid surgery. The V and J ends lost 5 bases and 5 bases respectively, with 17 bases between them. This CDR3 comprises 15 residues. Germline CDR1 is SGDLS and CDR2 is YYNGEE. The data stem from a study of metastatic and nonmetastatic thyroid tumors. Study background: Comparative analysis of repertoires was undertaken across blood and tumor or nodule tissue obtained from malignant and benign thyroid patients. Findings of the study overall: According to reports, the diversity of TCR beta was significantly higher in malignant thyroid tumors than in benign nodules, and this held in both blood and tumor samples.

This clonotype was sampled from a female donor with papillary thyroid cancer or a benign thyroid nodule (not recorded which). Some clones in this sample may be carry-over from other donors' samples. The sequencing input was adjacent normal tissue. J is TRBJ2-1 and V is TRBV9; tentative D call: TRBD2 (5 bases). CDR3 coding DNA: TGTGCCAGCAGTGAGGGCCTCCTAATTAACAATGAGCAGTTCTTC. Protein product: CASSEGLLINNEQFF. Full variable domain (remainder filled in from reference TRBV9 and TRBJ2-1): DSGVTQTPKHLITATGQRVTLRCSPRSGDLSVYWYQQSLDQGLQFLIQYYNGEERAKGNILERFSAQQFPDLHSELNLSSLELGDSALYFCASSEGLLINNEQFFGPGTRLTVL.